What follows describes a single T cell receptor (beta chain). This sample stems from a study of T cell changes during pregnancy in multiple sclerosis. The length of the CDR3 is 14 residues. Germline V lookup: CDR1 SGHNT, CDR2 YYREEE (reference sequence). V shed 4 bases and J 1 base; nucleotides not matched to a gene: 2. Assay used: immunoSEQ multiplex PCR; TCRdb lists only in-frame clones, some missing. The sample has 35,000 or so clones, 93% seen once. V usage is TRBV5-4 and J usage is TRBJ1-3; 7 bases are a match to TRBD1. The sequence came from a female donor with multiple sclerosis, enrolled in a pregnancy study. The sample was CD4+ T cells from peripheral blood mononuclear cells, taken in the first trimester of pregnancy. For the CDR3, the DNA is TGTGCCAGCAGCCCGACAGGGTCTGGAAACACCATATATTTT. It encodes CASSPTGSGNTIYF.